Below, 13 T cell receptor beta chains from the same sample are listed, as sequenced in a study of CXCR3-negative and CXCR3-positive naive CD8 T cells. The method, 5' RACE with UMI labels, was used to prepare the TRB cDNA libraries. TCRdb derives one entry per CDR3 protein from the 5' RACE reads, leaving out DNA. The repertoire table contains some 10,000 distinct CDR3 sequences. The specimen sequenced was naive CXCR3- CD8+ T cells from blood. Subset described: CD45RO-CCR7+CD27+CD95- naive CD8+ T cells lacking CXCR3 (TNR3-). The receptors were sampled from a human donor in good health. Some clones in this sample may be carry-over from other donors' samples.

CDR3: CASSPKPSGRAQETQYF. The V gene is TRBV2, the J gene TRBJ2-5; checking the TCRdb D call of TRBD2 is not possible without DNA. Per germline, CDR1 SNHLY and CDR2 FYNNEI. There are 17 residues in the CDR3.

Judged by frequency, this clonotype is medium-sized. V and J are TRBV2 and TRBJ2-1; the TCRdb D gene call, TRBD2, has no DNA to confirm it. This CDR3 contains 15 residues. Germline loops: CDR1 SNHLY, CDR2 FYNNEI. The CDR3 spells CASKPGLAVYNEQFF.

This rearrangement joins TRBV6-6 to TRBJ2-3; the TCRdb call, TRBD2, lacks DNA for checking. Germline loops: CDR1 MNHNY, CDR2 SVGAGI (reference sequence). The CDR3 runs 13 residues. The CDR3 protein is CANGRDSTDTQYF.

By frequency, this clonotype registers medium-sized. V usage is TRBV20-1 and J usage is TRBJ2-4; TCRdb's D call, TRBD2, is unchecked because there is no DNA. The V gene's germline CDR1 is DFQATT and CDR2 SNEGSKA (reference sequence). This CDR3 region has 14 residues. The CDR3 sequence: CSARATTAGYIQYF.

The V and J genes are TRBV10-1 and TRBJ1-6; the D gene TCRdb calls, TRBD1, cannot be checked with no DNA. The CDR3 runs to 14 residues. Germline V lookup: CDR1 WNHNN, CDR2 SYGVQD (reference sequence). This CDR3 reads CASRRDGNNSPLHF.

The chain is built from TRBV28 and TRBJ1-2; TCRdb gives TRBD1 as the D gene, but with no DNA this cannot be confirmed. This CDR3 has 14 residues. Germline loops: CDR1 MDHEN, CDR2 SYDVKM. The CDR3 loop is CASSSTGTVYGYTF.

The chain uses TRBV7-9 and TRBJ2-1. The germline CDR1 and CDR2 sequences are SEHNR and FQNEAQ (reference sequence). CDR3 length: 14 amino acids. CDR3 region: CASINTTGYNEQFF.

The chain joins TRBV4-1 to TRBJ2-1. The length of the CDR3 is 15 residues. In germline, CDR1 is MGHRA, CDR2 YSYEKL. The CDR3 is CASSQESGSYNEQFF.

According to its frequency, this clonotype is medium-sized. The chain has TRBV27 and TRBJ2-5; absent DNA, TCRdb's TRBD2 call cannot be checked. The V gene's germline CDR1 is MNHEY and CDR2 SMNVEV (reference sequence). This CDR3 spans 16 amino acids. CDR3 region: CASSFVLAGVSETQYF.

The chain has TRBV7-9 and TRBJ1-1; the D call of TRBD1 rests on TCRdb alone, since no DNA is present to check it. Germline lookup yields CDR1 SEHNR and CDR2 FQNEAQ (reference sequence). The CDR3 spans 12 residues. CDR3 amino acids: CASSLEGSRAFF.

V is TRBV21-1 and J is TRBJ2-1. TRBV21-1 is classified as a pseudogene. The CDR3 sequence is 14 residues long. The CDR3 loop is CASSKGLLVHEQFF.

This chain connects TRBV6-2 or TRBV6-3 to TRBJ2-1. This CDR3 region has 15 residues. Germline V gene data show CDR1 as MNHEY and CDR2 as SVGEGT. The CDR3 reads CASSYVSASYNEQFF.

Measured by frequency, this clonotype is medium-sized. The chain has TRBV28 and TRBJ2-1; TCRdb returns TRBD1, unconfirmable since there is no DNA. Germline-derived CDR1 and CDR2 are MDHEN and SYDVKM. The CDR3 runs 17 residues. CDR3 region: CASSPGDTDHPYNEQFF.